This TCR beta chain was documented in a study of cytomegalovirus exposure and HLA in healthy donors. Overall study results and limits: TCR beta chains numbering about 160 were designated cytomegalovirus-associated. According to a subsequent analysis, TCR clusters from the first cohort were inclined to appear together in the roughly 120 validation repertoires. A few of the chains that were CMV-associated were confirmed in vitro to be specific for CMV antigens.

Worth noting for this clone: Its target is not known.

Sequenced by immunoSEQ multiplex PCR; TCRdb stores in-frame clones only, minus some. This sample yields around 300,000 clones, of which around 90% are seen a single time; approximately 1.2% belongs to the top ten. From the approximately 120-subject validation cohort, which was separate from the roughly 670-subject first cohort, the donors were drawn. This CDR3 contains 17 residues. This chain joins TRBV21-1 and TRBJ2-1. TRBV21-1 is noted as a pseudogene. The sequence was collected from a woman aged 25 to 39 in good health and CMV-seropositive. The sample was PBMCs. DNA of the CDR3: TGTGCCAGCAGCAAAATCACCACGAATCAAAGGATCAATGAGCAGTTCTTC. Translating gives CASSKITTNQRINEQFF.